A selection of T cell receptor beta chains follows, all from one sample in a study of blood T cell repertoires in COVID-19. Sequencing used immunoSEQ multiplex PCR; TCRdb keeps in-frame clones, though not all of them. The sample has 300,000 or so clones, around 90% seen once. Sequenced input: PBMCs or T cells enriched from blood (not recorded which). The receptors shown here come from a man between 60 and 70 years old who had recovered from COVID-19. Each CDR3 is given without its conserved first and last residue.

>TRBV2
ASTDRGNTGELF
>TRBV27
ASKGTTYEQY
>TRBV27
ASSLSVPQVTEAF
>TRBV9
ASSYTGGMSYNEQF
>TRBV5-1
ASSSGGDYTRKTQY
>TRBV27
ASSSPTRENTGELF
>TRBV5-4
ASSLDRNYGYT
>TRBV19
ASIRAGGNIQY
>TRBV6-5
ASSAGQGNNEQF
>TRBV28
ASSSPAWAGDGNTIY
>TRBV12-3/TRBV12-4
ASRRDRVSEQY
>TRBV19
ASSMVADTEAF
>TRBV7-2
ASSPTGKGGMNTEAF
>TRBV6-2/TRBV6-3
ASSYSSAEQF
>TRBV7-3
ASSLSGSTDTQY
>TRBV4-3
ASSQDFPGLNYGYT